One T cell receptor beta chain is described in this entry. Its recognized antigen is unknown. No much larger clone is present one base from it, and per-base qualities are unavailable. The entry originates in a study of chemoradiotherapy in HPV16-positive cancers (dated by TCRdb to between 2021 and 2022). For the study in its entirety: Candidate HPV-specific T-cell clones and common TCR motifs were defined by functional T-cell assays performed on cells from a couple of HPV16-positive patients. The study set out to ask whether T-cell immunity against the HPV oncoproteins E6 and E7 changes over the course of chemoradiotherapy and whether that immunity affects survival. The candidate HPV-specific TCRs and motifs were subsequently tracked in TCR repertoires obtained from some 80 patients with HPV-related cancers. Overall study outcomes, separate from this receptor: Expansion of candidate HPV-specific clones and E7-related TCR motifs was observed in the tumor microenvironment during treatment, whereas no such expansion was observed for non-HPV-specific T cells. In HPV16-positive patients, expansion of HPV-responsive T cells during chemoradiotherapy was found to be associated with improved recurrence-free survival. The survival association was reported for HPV16-positive patients, and the functional definition of HPV-specific T cells was derived from only a couple of HPV16-positive patients.

The protocol used for the library was the immunoSEQ multiplex PCR assay. The clones in this table, taken by TCRdb from immuneACCESS, are in-frame only. Not every clone is retained; where verified, under half of the shortfall comes from an unresolved V gene, and the cause of the rest is unknown. A total of about 36,000 clones appear in this sample, 80% to 95% of them only once. Of the sample, roughly 3.6% is held by the ten largest clones. The cysteine opens and the phenylalanine closes a CDR3 of 15 amino acids. Solely the CDR3 DNA is kept, with 45 bases framed from the first base. In the germline V gene, CDR1 corresponds to SNHLY and CDR2 to FYNNEI. V loses 7 bases at its end and J loses 5 bases; junction bases beyond the gene matches: 9. Repertoires were sampled repeatedly over the course of chemoradiotherapy, so clonal expansion could be followed in the tumor microenvironment.

This clonotype was sampled from a human donor with HPV-associated anogenital cancer. The rearranged segments are TRBV2 and TRBJ1-4, with 8 bases aligning to TRBD1. The specimen comprised blood, sampled from a patient who underwent chemoradiotherapy. The CDR3 amino acid sequence is: CASTEDRGVNEKLFF. The nucleotides read TGTGCCAGCACCGAAGACAGGGGAGTAAATGAAAAACTGTTTTTT.